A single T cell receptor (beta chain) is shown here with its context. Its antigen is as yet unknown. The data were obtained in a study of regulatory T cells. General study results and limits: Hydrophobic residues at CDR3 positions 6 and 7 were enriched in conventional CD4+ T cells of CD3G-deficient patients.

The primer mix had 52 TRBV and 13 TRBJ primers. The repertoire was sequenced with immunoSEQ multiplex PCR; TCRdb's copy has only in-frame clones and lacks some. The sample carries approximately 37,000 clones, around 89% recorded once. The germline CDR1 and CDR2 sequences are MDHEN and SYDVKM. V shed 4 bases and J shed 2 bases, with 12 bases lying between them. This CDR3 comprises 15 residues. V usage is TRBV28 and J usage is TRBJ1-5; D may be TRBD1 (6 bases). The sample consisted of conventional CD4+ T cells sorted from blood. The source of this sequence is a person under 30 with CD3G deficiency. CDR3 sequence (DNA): TGTGCCAGCAGTTCTGGGGGCGAGGGCAATCAGCCCCAGCATTTT. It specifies CASSSGGEGNQPQHF. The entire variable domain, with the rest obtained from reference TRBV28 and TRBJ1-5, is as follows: DVKVTQSSRYLVKRTGEKVFLECVQDMDHENMFWYRQDPGLGLRLIYFSYDVKMKEKGDIPEGYSVSREKKERFSLILESASTNQTSMYLCASSSGGEGNQPQHFGDGTRLSIL.